The 14 T cell receptor beta chains reported below all come from one sample, sequenced in a study of cytomegalovirus exposure and HLA in healthy donors (dated by TCRdb to the late 2010s). To prepare the library, the immunoSEQ multiplex PCR assay was applied. For the multiplex PCR, a mixture combining 60 forward primers for TCR Vbeta segments and 13 reverse primers for TCR Jbeta segments was used. TCRdb took over this immuneACCESS table, retaining in-frame rearrangements with V and J assigned. Such tables are incomplete; in checked studies, under half of the missing clones stem from an unresolved V gene, and the remainder is unexplained. This sample lists approximately 120,000 clones; more than 65% were detected once. 13% of the sample belongs to the ten largest clones. Sequencing was carried out using PBMCs. The receptors shown here come from a woman aged 40-49 years in good health and CMV-seropositive.

V usage is TRBV5-1 and J usage is TRBJ2-7, with 9 bases identical to TRBD1. The V and J ends lost 4 bases and 1 base, in that order; junction bases with no gene match: 6. Germline values: CDR1 SGHRS, CDR2 YFSETQ. This CDR3 spans 15 amino acids. The CDR3 DNA follows: TGCGCCAGCAGCCAGACAGGGGGTTTTTCCTACGAGCAGTACTTC. This encodes CASSQTGGFSYEQYF.

The V call is TRBV28, the J call TRBJ1-4; 10 bases map to TRBD1. CDR1 MDHEN and CDR2 SYDVKM come from the germline V gene. V shed 4 bases and J 8 bases; nucleotides not matched to a gene: 7. There are 15 residues in the CDR3. Here the CDR3 DNA reads TGTGCCAGCAGTTATCAGACAGGGGGCGACGAAAAACTGTTTTTT. Translating gives CASSYQTGGDEKLFF.

V is TRBV5-1 and J is TRBJ2-7; weak D call: TRBD2 (6 bases). The CDR3 contains 14 residues. V shed 0 bases and J shed 4 bases, with 11 bases lying between them. The germline gives CDR1 SGHRS, CDR2 YFSETQ. CDR3 protein: CASSLGRGGYEQYF. The CDR3, as DNA: TGCGCCAGCAGCTTGGGAAGGGGAGGATACGAGCAGTACTTC. The whole variable domain, filled in from reference TRBV5-1 and TRBJ2-7, reads KAGVTQTPRYLIKTRGQQVTLSCSPISGHRSVSWYQQTPGQGLQFLFEYFSETQRNKGNFPGRFSGRQFSNSRSEMNVSTLELGDSALYLCASSLGRGGYEQYFGPGTRLTVT.

This chain joins TRBV6-1 and TRBJ2-2; D gene ambiguous. The CDR3 spans 13 residues. V lost 0 bases, J lost 4 bases, and 3 bases lay in between. In germline, CDR1 is MNHNS, CDR2 SASEGT. CDR3 sequence (DNA): TGTGCCAGCAGTGAAGCGAGCACCGGGGAGCTGTTTTTT. As protein: CASSEASTGELFF.

This clone was observed a handful of times. This chain connects TRBV7-3 to TRBJ2-3; the D is unclear. The ends were cut back, 5 bases at V and 1 base at J, with 10 bases in the middle. The V gene's germline CDR1 is SGHTA and CDR2 FQGTGA. This CDR3 has 14 amino acids. This chain's CDR3 is CASSARRGTDTQYF. DNA for the CDR3: TGTGCCAGCAGCGCCCGACGGGGCACAGATACGCAGTATTTT.

The rearrangement uses TRBV4-3 and TRBJ1-1, with a tentative D call TRBD1 (6 bases). The CDR3 has 15 residues. CDR1 LGHNA and CDR2 YSLEER come from the germline V gene. Deletions cut 0 bases from V and 6 bases from J, with 14 bases between. In nucleotides, the CDR3 is TGCGCCAGCAGCCAAGACGGGGGGGGGCGATCTGAAGCTTTCTTT. This translates into CASSQDGGGRSEAFF.

The chain is built from TRBV5-1 and TRBJ1-4; D is ambiguous. Germline CDR1 and CDR2: SGHRS and YFSETQ. The CDR3 spans 13 residues. Trimming took off 0 bases at V and 5 bases at J, with 5 bases between the two ends. CDR3 in DNA: TGCGCCAGCAGCTTGGCGGGGAATGAAAAACTGTTTTTT. This encodes CASSLAGNEKLFF.

V and J are TRBV9 and TRBJ1-2, with unresolved D. The CDR3 extends over 16 amino acids. The V end lost 4 bases, the J end lost 2 bases, and 18 bases lay between the germline ends. Germline V gene lookup returns CDR1 SGDLS and CDR2 YYNGEE. Here the CDR3 DNA reads TGTGCCAGCAGCCGAGGCAACACCGCGGCCAACTATGGCTACACCTTC. Residues: CASSRGNTAANYGYTF.

This chain connects TRBV27 to TRBJ1-6; 7 nucleotides line up with TRBD1. Germline lookup yields CDR1 MNHEY and CDR2 SMNVEV (reference sequence). The CDR3 contains 15 residues. V lost 6 bases to trimming and J lost 9 bases; unmatched junction nucleotides: 11. The CDR3 sequence: CASSLTGDGGSPLHF. The CDR3 region has the DNA TGTGCCAGCAGCCTAACAGGGGACGGGGGTTCACCCCTCCACTTT.

This clone has a handful of counts. The gene calls are TRBV27 and TRBJ1-2; no clear D. Germline CDR1 reads MNHEY; CDR2 reads SMNVEV (reference sequence). Trimming removed 6 bases at V and 4 bases at J, with 9 bases between. The CDR3 is 12 amino acids. CDR3 sequence reads: CASRTLGYGYTF. The CDR3 DNA reads as TGTGCCAGCAGGACACTAGGCTATGGCTACACCTTC.

CDR3 DNA sequence: TGTGCCAGCAGTGAAGCGCAGAAAGACAAAGCTTTCTTT. Protein sequence: CASSEAQKDKAFF. The chain combines TRBV6-1 with TRBJ1-1; no definite D call. The V end was cut by 0 bases, the J end by 9 bases, with 11 bases between. The CDR3 length is 13 residues. Looked up from germline, CDR1 is MNHNS and CDR2 is SASEGT.

The chain carries TRBV6-5 and TRBJ2-1; possible D gene TRBD2, 6 bases. The V and J ends lost 2 bases and 2 bases respectively, with 13 bases between them. This CDR3 has 16 amino acids. Looked up from germline, CDR1 is MNHEY and CDR2 is SVGAGI. The DNA of the CDR3 is TGTGCCAGCAGTTACAGAGGGGCGGGAACCTACAATGAGCAGTTCTTC. It translates to CASSYRGAGTYNEQFF.

The V gene is TRBV5-4, the J gene TRBJ2-1; perhaps TRBD2 as D (6 bases). Germline assignment: CDR1 SGHNT and CDR2 YYREEE (reference sequence). Trimming cost V 7 bases and J 0 bases, with 11 bases left between them. CDR3 length: 14 amino acids. The DNA for the CDR3 is TGTGCCAGCCGCGGGGCCAGCTCCTACAATGAGCAGTTCTTC. This gives the protein CASRGASSYNEQFF.

The chain recombines TRBV19 with TRBJ1-5, with 8 bases matching TRBD1. Germline trimming cut 4 bases from V and 7 bases from J; bases unmatched to any gene: 0. Germline V gives CDR1 LNHDA, CDR2 SQIVND (reference sequence). CDR3 length: 12 residues. In DNA, the CDR3 is TGTGCCAGTAGTAGACAGGGGCAGCCCCAGCATTTT. Translation: CASSRQGQPQHF.